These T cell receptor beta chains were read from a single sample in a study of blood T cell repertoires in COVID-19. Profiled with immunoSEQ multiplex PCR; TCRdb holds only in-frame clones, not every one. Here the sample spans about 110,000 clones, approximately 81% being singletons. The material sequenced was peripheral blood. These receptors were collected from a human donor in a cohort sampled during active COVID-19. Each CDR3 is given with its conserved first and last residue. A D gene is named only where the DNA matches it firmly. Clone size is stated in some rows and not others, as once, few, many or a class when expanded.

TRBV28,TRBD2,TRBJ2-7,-,CASRSLGLAAREQYF,TGTGCCAGCAGGTCTTTGGGACTAGCGGCCCGCGAGCAGTACTTC
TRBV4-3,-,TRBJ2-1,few,CASSQDHRVGDEQFF,TGCGCCAGCAGCCAAGATCACAGGGTGGGTGATGAGCAGTTCTTC
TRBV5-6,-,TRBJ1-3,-,CAWGDVSGNTIYF,TGTGCCTGGGGGGACGTCTCTGGAAACACCATATATTTT
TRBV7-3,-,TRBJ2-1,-,CASSLTERGTGPNNEQFF,TGTGCCAGCAGCTTAACAGAGAGGGGGACGGGACCCAACAATGAGCAGTTCTTC
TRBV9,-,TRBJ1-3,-,CASITPPQGPSSGNTIYF,TGTGCCAGCATTACCCCCCCGCAGGGGCCCAGCTCTGGAAACACCATATATTTT
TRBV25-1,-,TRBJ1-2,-,CASSESGGGYGYTF,TGTGCCAGCAGTGAATCTGGGGGGGGCTATGGCTACACCTTC
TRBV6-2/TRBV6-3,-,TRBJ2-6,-,CASSLTGSGANVLTF,TGTGCCAGCAGTCTTACAGGCTCTGGGGCCAACGTCCTGACTTTC
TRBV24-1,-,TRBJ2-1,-,CATSESRERPMFF,TGTGCCACCAGTGAGTCCCGGGAGAGGCCGATGTTCTTC
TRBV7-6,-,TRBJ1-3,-,CASQGSGNTIYF,TGTGCCAGTCAGGGCTCTGGAAACACCATATATTTT
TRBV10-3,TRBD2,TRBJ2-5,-,CAISALSAGGGETQYF,TGTGCCATCAGTGCCCTCTCGGCGGGAGGAGGAGAGACCCAGTACTTC
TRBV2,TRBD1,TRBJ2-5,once,CASSRDRNQETQYF,TGTGCCAGCAGTCGGGACAGAAACCAAGAGACCCAGTACTTC
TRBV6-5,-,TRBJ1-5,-,CASSPGQFNQPQHF,TGTGCCAGCAGTCCCGGACAGTTCAATCAGCCCCAGCATTTT
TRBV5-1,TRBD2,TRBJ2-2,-,CASSFLAGAPGELFF,TGCGCCAGCAGCTTCCTAGCGGGAGCCCCCGGGGAGCTGTTTTTT
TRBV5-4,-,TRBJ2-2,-,CASSLSRISAGELFF,TGTGCCAGCAGCTTGTCCAGGATTAGTGCCGGGGAGCTGTTTTTT
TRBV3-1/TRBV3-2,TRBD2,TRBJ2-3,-,CASSQEFLAGGVADTQYF,TGTGCCAGCAGCCAAGAGTTCCTAGCGGGAGGGGTCGCAGATACGCAGTATTTT
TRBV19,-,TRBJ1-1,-,CASSIWPSGVLRGTEAFF,TGTGCCAGTAGTATATGGCCCTCGGGTGTGTTAAGGGGCACTGAAGCTTTCTTT
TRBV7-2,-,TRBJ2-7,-,CASSLDGRGAYEQYF,TGTGCCAGCAGCTTAGACGGGAGAGGTGCGTACGAGCAGTACTTC
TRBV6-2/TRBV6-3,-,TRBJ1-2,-,CASSYTLRRGGLSYGYTF,TGTGCCAGCAGTTACACCCTGAGGAGGGGGGGTTTAAGCTATGGCTACACCTTC
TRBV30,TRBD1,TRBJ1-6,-,CAWRWTGSNSPLHF,TGTGCCTGGAGGTGGACAGGGAGTAATTCACCCCTCCACTTT
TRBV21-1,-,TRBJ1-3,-,CASSKVGQGVGRNTIYF,TGTGCCAGCAGCAAGGTCGGACAGGGGGTAGGTAGAAACACCATATATTTT
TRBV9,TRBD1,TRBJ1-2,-,CASSPDRGVSGPYGYTF,TGTGCCAGCAGCCCGGACAGGGGCGTCAGCGGACCCTATGGCTACACCTTC
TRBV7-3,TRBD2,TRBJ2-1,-,CASSLRVSGLAGPYNEQFF,TGTGCCAGCAGCCTAAGGGTATCCGGACTAGCGGGCCCTTACAATGAGCAGTTCTTC
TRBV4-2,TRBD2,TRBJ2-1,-,CASSQRLAGGTYNEQFF,TGTGCCAGCAGCCAGCGACTAGCGGGAGGGACCTACAATGAGCAGTTCTTC
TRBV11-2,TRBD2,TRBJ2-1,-,CASSLRLAENNEQFF,TGTGCCAGCAGCCTTAGACTAGCGGAGAACAATGAGCAGTTCTTC
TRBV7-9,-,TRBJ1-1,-,CASSSLVGGAVLTEAFF,TGTGCCAGCAGCTCCCTGGTTGGAGGGGCGGTTTTGACTGAAGCTTTCTTT
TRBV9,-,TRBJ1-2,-,CASSTGSGSAWGYTF,TGTGCCAGCAGCACTGGTTCGGGGTCGGCTTGGGGCTACACCTTC
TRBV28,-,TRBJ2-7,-,CASSLSVPKIEYEQYF,TGTGCCAGCAGTTTATCTGTCCCGAAAATAGAATACGAGCAGTACTTC
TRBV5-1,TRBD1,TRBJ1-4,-,CASGALGTGWNEKLFF,TGCGCCAGCGGTGCCCTAGGGACAGGGTGGAATGAAAAACTGTTTTTT
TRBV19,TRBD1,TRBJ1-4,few,CASSFRQGANEKLFF,TGTGCCAGTAGTTTCCGACAGGGGGCGAATGAAAAACTGTTTTTT
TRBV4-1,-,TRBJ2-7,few,CASSSPSWAASYEQYF,TGCGCCAGCAGCTCTCCGTCTTGGGCAGCCTCCTACGAGCAGTACTTC
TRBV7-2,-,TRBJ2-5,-,CASSFQGGETQYF,TGTGCCAGCAGCTTTCAGGGAGGCGAGACCCAGTACTTC
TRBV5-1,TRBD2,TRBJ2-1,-,CASSPRTSGNNEQFF,TGCGCCAGCAGCCCCAGGACTAGCGGTAACAATGAGCAGTTCTTC
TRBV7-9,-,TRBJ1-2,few,CASSQPGLLVYTF,TGTGCCAGCAGCCAACCGGGACTTCTGGTCTACACCTTC
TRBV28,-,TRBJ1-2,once,CASRTGGRGYTF,TGTGCCAGCAGGACAGGAGGACGGGGCTACACCTTC
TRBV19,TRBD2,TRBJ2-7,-,CASSIGLAGILPYEQYF,TGTGCCAGTAGTATTGGGCTAGCGGGAATCCTACCCTACGAGCAGTACTTC
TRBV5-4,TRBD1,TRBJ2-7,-,CASSLDTGGTYEQYF,TGTGCCAGCAGCTTGGATACAGGGGGGACCTACGAGCAGTACTTC
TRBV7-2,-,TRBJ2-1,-,CASSLLARGSYNEQFF,TGTGCCAGCAGCCTTCTAGCGAGGGGCTCCTACAATGAGCAGTTCTTC
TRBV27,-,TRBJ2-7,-,CASSLSDSSYEQYF,TGTGCCAGCAGTTTATCGGACTCATCTTACGAGCAGTACTTC
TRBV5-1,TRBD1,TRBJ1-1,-,CASRKGQGAGNTEAFF,TGCGCCAGCAGGAAAGGACAGGGGGCGGGGAACACTGAAGCTTTCTTT
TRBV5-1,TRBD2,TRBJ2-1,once,CASSLTSGTRGVGEQFF,TGCGCCAGCAGCCTCACCTCGGGGACTAGGGGTGTGGGAGAGCAGTTCTTC
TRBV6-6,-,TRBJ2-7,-,CASSPSGGTYEQYF,TGTGCCAGCAGTCCCTCTGGGGGGACCTACGAGCAGTACTTC
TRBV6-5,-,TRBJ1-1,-,CASSYAPTGNTEAFF,TGTGCCAGCAGTTACGCCCCCACAGGGAACACTGAAGCTTTCTTT
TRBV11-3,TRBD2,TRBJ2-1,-,CASSSGLAGARDEQFF,TGTGCCAGCAGCTCGGGACTAGCGGGAGCTCGCGATGAGCAGTTCTTC
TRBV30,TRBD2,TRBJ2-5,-,CAWSLKGTSGSMGEETQYF,TGTGCCTGGAGCTTGAAGGGGACTAGCGGGTCAATGGGAGAAGAGACCCAGTACTTC
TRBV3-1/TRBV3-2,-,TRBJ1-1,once,CASSLRQARVNTEAFF,TGTGCCAGCAGCCTCCGACAGGCCCGGGTGAACACTGAAGCTTTCTTT
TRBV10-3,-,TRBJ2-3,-,CAISEFSFTDTQYF,TGTGCCATCAGTGAATTTAGTTTCACAGATACGCAGTATTTT
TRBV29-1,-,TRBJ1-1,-,CSLGGGGRNTEAFF,TGCAGCCTTGGTGGGGGGGGCCGAAACACTGAAGCTTTCTTT
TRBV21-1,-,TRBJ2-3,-,CASIGLAGDTQYF,TGTGCCAGCATAGGGCTAGCGGGAGATACGCAGTATTTT
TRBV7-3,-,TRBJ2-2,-,CASRSAEDPTGELFF,TGTGCCAGCAGATCAGCGGAAGATCCAACCGGGGAGCTGTTTTTT
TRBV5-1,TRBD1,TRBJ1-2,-,CASSLGQGADYGYTF,TGCGCCAGCAGCTTGGGGCAGGGGGCTGACTATGGCTACACCTTC